Below, one T cell receptor (beta chain) is given with its context. The antigen is undetermined. The CDR3 runs to 15 residues. V lost 4 bases and J 7 bases, leaving 19 bases between the germline ends. Per germline, CDR1 MNHEY and CDR2 SMNVEV (reference sequence). The data are from a study of T cell responses to AZD1222 COVID-19 vaccine. Across the study: Second-dose recipients at about 4 or about 12 weeks were treated as one pooled group.

Study results and limitations: White British people made up most donors, females outnumbered males, and clonal diversity was possibly underestimated. Among spike-specific TCRs, nearly half reportedly target unmutated variant regions. Baseline serostatus was positive in only 5 to 7 AZD1222 recipients.

Produced via immunoSEQ multiplex PCR; TCRdb's table is partial and in-frame only. The profile shows approximately 140,000 clones, 91% of them singletons. The J gene is TRBJ1-1, the V gene TRBV27; D possibly corresponds to TRBD1 (6 bases). The clonotype originates from an adult in good health. The sample consisted of peripheral blood, taken on day 0 of AZD1222 vaccination. CDR3 DNA sequence: TGTGCCAGCAGTTCAGCGGGGGCCGGGGAGGGTGAAGCTTTCTTT. This codes for CASSSAGAGEGEAFF.